This record covers a single T cell receptor (beta chain). Deletions cut 1 base from V and 0 bases from J, with 13 bases between. Germline V gene data show CDR1 as SEHNR and CDR2 as FQNEAQ (reference sequence). The CDR3 loop spans 17 amino acids. The data are from a study of technical replicates of blood from four donors. Libraries were prepared by immunoSEQ multiplex PCR; TCRdb keeps only in-frame clonotypes and omits some of them. The sample has about 75,000 clones; 91% are singletons. The sequence came from a human donor in good health. Some clones in this sample may be carry-over from other donors' samples. Sequencing input: T cells isolated from PBMCs. The chain recombines TRBV7-9 with TRBJ1-3, with D unclear. The CDR3, as DNA: TGTGCCAGCAGCTTAGGATGGGAGACCAGCTCTGGAAACACCATATATTTT. Its protein is CASSLGWETSSGNTIYF.